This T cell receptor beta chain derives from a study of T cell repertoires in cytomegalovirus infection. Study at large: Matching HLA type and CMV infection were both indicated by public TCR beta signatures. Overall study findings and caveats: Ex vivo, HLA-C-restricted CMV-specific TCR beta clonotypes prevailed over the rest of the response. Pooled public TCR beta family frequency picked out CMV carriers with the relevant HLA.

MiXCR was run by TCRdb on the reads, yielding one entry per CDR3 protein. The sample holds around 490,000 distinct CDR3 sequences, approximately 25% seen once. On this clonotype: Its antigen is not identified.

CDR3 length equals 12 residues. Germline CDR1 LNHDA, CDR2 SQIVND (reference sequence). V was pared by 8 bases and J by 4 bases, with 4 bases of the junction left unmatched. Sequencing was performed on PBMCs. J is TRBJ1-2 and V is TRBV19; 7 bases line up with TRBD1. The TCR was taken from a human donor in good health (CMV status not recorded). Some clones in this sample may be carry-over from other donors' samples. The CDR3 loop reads CASQDRAYGYTF. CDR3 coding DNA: TGTGCCAGTCAAGACAGGGCCTATGGCTACACCTTC.